A selection of T cell receptor beta chains follows, all from one sample in a study of Ad26.COV2.S vaccination and SARS-CoV-2 variants. Produced via immunoSEQ multiplex PCR; TCRdb's table is partial and in-frame only. The sample contains around 300,000 clones, approximately 86% of which appear only once. Sequences were derived from peripheral blood, sampled in a trial of Ad26.COV2.S vaccine versus placebo. Receptors were obtained from a person between 18 and 65 years old who received the Ad26.COV2.S COVID-19 vaccine or a placebo. CDR3s include the opening cysteine and the closing phenylalanine or tryptophan. Fields, in order: clone size, V gene, J gene, D gene, CDR3 DNA, CDR3 protein. A D gene is named only where the DNA matches it firmly. Clone size is stated in some rows and not others, as once, few, many or a class when expanded.

clone_size: -; v_call: TRBV7-9; j_call: TRBJ2-1; d_call: -; cdr3_nt: TGTGCCAGCAAGGGCGTCGGGAGCTCCTACAATGAGCAGTTCTTC; cdr3_aa: CASKGVGSSYNEQFF
clone_size: -; v_call: TRBV9; j_call: TRBJ1-1; d_call: -; cdr3_nt: TGTGCCAGCAGCGACCCCCGCGAGGGGGGGGAGAACACTGAAGCTTTCTTT; cdr3_aa: CASSDPREGGENTEAFF
clone_size: once; v_call: TRBV7-8; j_call: TRBJ2-5; d_call: TRBD2; cdr3_nt: TGTGCCAGCATACTAGCGGGGGGGCTTCGGGAGACCCAGTACTTC; cdr3_aa: CASILAGGLRETQYF
clone_size: -; v_call: TRBV6-4; j_call: TRBJ2-7; d_call: -; cdr3_nt: TGTGCCAGCGCCCAGCAGGCCGGCCCCTACGAGCAGTACTTC; cdr3_aa: CASAQQAGPYEQYF
clone_size: -; v_call: TRBV4-3; j_call: TRBJ1-5; d_call: -; cdr3_nt: TGCGCCAGCAGCCGTGACCGGAATCAGCCCCAGCATTTT; cdr3_aa: CASSRDRNQPQHF
clone_size: -; v_call: TRBV11-2; j_call: TRBJ1-1; d_call: -; cdr3_nt: TGTGCCAGCAGCCTCGGACCTAGGACTGAAGCTTTCTTT; cdr3_aa: CASSLGPRTEAFF
clone_size: -; v_call: TRBV5-1; j_call: TRBJ2-3; d_call: TRBD1; cdr3_nt: TGCGCCAGCAGCTCCGGACAGGGGGCAATAGATACGCAGTATTTT; cdr3_aa: CASSSGQGAIDTQYF
clone_size: -; v_call: TRBV29-1; j_call: TRBJ2-3; d_call: -; cdr3_nt: TGCAGCGTTGAAAGGCAGGGATCAGATACGCAGTATTTT; cdr3_aa: CSVERQGSDTQYF
clone_size: -; v_call: TRBV2; j_call: TRBJ2-1; d_call: TRBD2; cdr3_nt: TGTGCCAGCAGTGAAACTAGCGGGAGGGCCCGAGAGCAGTTCTTC; cdr3_aa: CASSETSGRAREQFF
clone_size: -; v_call: TRBV6-5; j_call: TRBJ1-6; d_call: -; cdr3_nt: TGTGCCAGCAGGGGAGGGAGTGATAATTCACCCCTCCACTTT; cdr3_aa: CASRGGSDNSPLHF
clone_size: -; v_call: TRBV5-1; j_call: TRBJ2-5; d_call: TRBD1; cdr3_nt: TGCGCCAGCAGGGTGGGACAGCCCAAAGAGACCCAGTACTTC; cdr3_aa: CASRVGQPKETQYF
clone_size: -; v_call: TRBV6-2/TRBV6-3; j_call: TRBJ2-2; d_call: -; cdr3_nt: TGTGCCAGCAGCCGGGGGACCGGACCTAACACCGGGGAGCTGTTTTTT; cdr3_aa: CASSRGTGPNTGELFF
clone_size: -; v_call: TRBV3-1/TRBV3-2; j_call: TRBJ1-4; d_call: -; cdr3_nt: TGTGCCAGCAGCCAAGATTACCTTTATAATGAAAAACTGTTTTTT; cdr3_aa: CASSQDYLYNEKLFF
clone_size: -; v_call: TRBV19; j_call: TRBJ1-5; d_call: TRBD1; cdr3_nt: TGTGCCAGTAAGCTCCCGGGACAGGGGCCAAGGGGACAGCCCCAGCATTTT; cdr3_aa: CASKLPGQGPRGQPQHF
clone_size: -; v_call: TRBV2; j_call: TRBJ1-5; d_call: -; cdr3_nt: TGTGCCAGCAGTGTAAGGGAGGGCAATCAGCCCCAGCATTTT; cdr3_aa: CASSVREGNQPQHF
clone_size: once; v_call: TRBV3-1/TRBV3-2; j_call: TRBJ1-2; d_call: TRBD1; cdr3_nt: TGTGCCAGCAGCACCCGACAGGGGGCGAGGGGCTACACCTTC; cdr3_aa: CASSTRQGARGYTF
clone_size: -; v_call: TRBV4-1; j_call: TRBJ2-7; d_call: -; cdr3_nt: TGCGCCAGCAGCCTCAGTGTGGGGGAGCAGTACTTC; cdr3_aa: CASSLSVGEQYF
clone_size: -; v_call: TRBV19; j_call: TRBJ1-1; d_call: TRBD1; cdr3_nt: TGTGCCAGTAGCCTACAGGGGGAGATAGCTGAAGCTTTCTTT; cdr3_aa: CASSLQGEIAEAFF
clone_size: -; v_call: TRBV6-4; j_call: TRBJ1-1; d_call: -; cdr3_nt: TGTGCCGGGGGAGAGGCTTTCTTT; cdr3_aa: CAGGEAFF
clone_size: -; v_call: TRBV7-8; j_call: TRBJ2-7; d_call: -; cdr3_nt: TGTGCCAGCACCTCCCGGGCCAGCTACGAGCAGTACTTC; cdr3_aa: CASTSRASYEQYF
clone_size: -; v_call: TRBV27; j_call: TRBJ2-1; d_call: -; cdr3_nt: TGTGCCAGCAGTTTCGGAGTCGACTCCTACAATGAGCAGTTCTTC; cdr3_aa: CASSFGVDSYNEQFF
clone_size: -; v_call: TRBV7-9; j_call: TRBJ1-1; d_call: -; cdr3_nt: TGTGCCAGCAGCTTAAGGACACCCACGAAGTGGGGCAGCCCTGAAGCTTTCTTT; cdr3_aa: CASSLRTPTKWGSPEAFF
clone_size: -; v_call: TRBV7-2; j_call: TRBJ2-2; d_call: -; cdr3_nt: TGTGCCAGCAGCTTAGATGCGGGTACGAACACCGGGGAGCTGTTTTTT; cdr3_aa: CASSLDAGTNTGELFF
clone_size: -; v_call: TRBV24-1; j_call: TRBJ2-1; d_call: -; cdr3_nt: TGTGCCACCAGTGCCCCGGCGGGGAGCTCTAGGAATGAGCAGTTCTTC; cdr3_aa: CATSAPAGSSRNEQFF
clone_size: -; v_call: TRBV18; j_call: TRBJ2-5; d_call: TRBD1; cdr3_nt: TGTGCCAGCTCGACAGGGGTTGGCGAGACCCAGTACTTC; cdr3_aa: CASSTGVGETQYF
clone_size: -; v_call: TRBV27; j_call: TRBJ2-5; d_call: -; cdr3_nt: TGTGCCAGCAGTTTTACAGGCCAAGAGACCCAGTACTTC; cdr3_aa: CASSFTGQETQYF
clone_size: -; v_call: TRBV4-1; j_call: TRBJ2-1; d_call: TRBD2; cdr3_nt: TGCGCCAGCAGCAAACGGGGGGGCTCCTACAATGAGCAGTTCTTC; cdr3_aa: CASSKRGGSYNEQFF
clone_size: -; v_call: TRBV7-2; j_call: TRBJ1-5; d_call: TRBD1; cdr3_nt: TGTGCCAGCAGCTTACGCAGGGGGCATGGACAGCCCCAGCATTTT; cdr3_aa: CASSLRRGHGQPQHF
clone_size: once; v_call: TRBV28; j_call: TRBJ2-7; d_call: -; cdr3_nt: TGTGCCAGCAGTCCTACAGGGTTATCCTACGAGCAGTACTTC; cdr3_aa: CASSPTGLSYEQYF
clone_size: -; v_call: TRBV15; j_call: TRBJ2-5; d_call: TRBD2; cdr3_nt: TGTGCCACCAGCCCTGGGGCTAGCGGGGGGGCCGGGGAGACCCAGTACTTC; cdr3_aa: CATSPGASGGAGETQYF
clone_size: once; v_call: TRBV5-1; j_call: TRBJ2-7; d_call: TRBD1; cdr3_nt: TGCGCCAGCAAATTTCCCGGGACAGAAACCTACGAGCAGTACTTC; cdr3_aa: CASKFPGTETYEQYF
clone_size: -; v_call: TRBV6-5; j_call: TRBJ2-4; d_call: -; cdr3_nt: TGTGCCAGCAGTTACTTACAGGGAGGGCAAAACATTCAGTACTTC; cdr3_aa: CASSYLQGGQNIQYF
clone_size: -; v_call: TRBV7-9; j_call: TRBJ2-7; d_call: -; cdr3_nt: TGTGCCAGCAGGCCTTCCCAGGGGCCCTACGAGCAGTACTTC; cdr3_aa: CASRPSQGPYEQYF
clone_size: -; v_call: TRBV19; j_call: TRBJ1-6; d_call: -; cdr3_nt: TGTGCCAGTAGTACTCGCCCAGGGAACGGGTCACCCCTCCACTTT; cdr3_aa: CASSTRPGNGSPLHF
clone_size: -; v_call: TRBV7-8; j_call: TRBJ1-1; d_call: -; cdr3_nt: TGTGCCAGCAGCTTAAGTCCCCTGAACACTGAAGCTTTCTTT; cdr3_aa: CASSLSPLNTEAFF
clone_size: -; v_call: TRBV6-5; j_call: TRBJ2-3; d_call: -; cdr3_nt: TGTGCCAGCAGTTCCCGGGGGGCCGACACAGATACGCAGTATTTT; cdr3_aa: CASSSRGADTDTQYF
clone_size: -; v_call: TRBV7-8; j_call: TRBJ2-3; d_call: TRBD2; cdr3_nt: TGTGCCAGCGCCCTGGTTAAGCGGGGGGAGGATACGCAGTATTTT; cdr3_aa: CASALVKRGEDTQYF
clone_size: few; v_call: TRBV6-2/TRBV6-3; j_call: TRBJ2-4; d_call: TRBD1; cdr3_nt: TGTGCCAGCAGTTACGGGACAGCCCTAGCCAAAAACATTCAGTACTTC; cdr3_aa: CASSYGTALAKNIQYF
clone_size: once; v_call: TRBV7-5; j_call: TRBJ1-2; d_call: -; cdr3_nt: TGTGTCCCCTCAGTCTATGGCTACACCTTC; cdr3_aa: CVPSVYGYTF
clone_size: once; v_call: TRBV28; j_call: TRBJ1-4; d_call: -; cdr3_nt: TGTGCCAGCAGCGTCGGAGCTAATGAAAAACTGTTTTTT; cdr3_aa: CASSVGANEKLFF
clone_size: -; v_call: TRBV30; j_call: TRBJ1-2; d_call: TRBD1; cdr3_nt: TGTGCCTGGAGTGTCCCATCGTGGGGGAGGGGGCGCGGCTACACCTTC; cdr3_aa: CAWSVPSWGRGRGYTF
clone_size: -; v_call: TRBV7-9; j_call: TRBJ1-3; d_call: -; cdr3_nt: TGTGCCAGCAGCTTCGACAGGAGCTCTGGAAACACCATATATTTT; cdr3_aa: CASSFDRSSGNTIYF
clone_size: -; v_call: TRBV3-1/TRBV3-2; j_call: TRBJ1-6; d_call: -; cdr3_nt: TGTGCCAGCAGCCAAAGGGAAACAGTTCCCTGGAATTCACCCCTCCACTTT; cdr3_aa: CASSQRETVPWNSPLHF
clone_size: -; v_call: TRBV4-3; j_call: TRBJ2-2; d_call: TRBD1; cdr3_nt: TGCGCCAGCAGCCAAGCCGTTGTGAGGACAGGGGGTTCCGGGGAGCTGTTTTTT; cdr3_aa: CASSQAVVRTGGSGELFF
clone_size: -; v_call: TRBV3-1/TRBV3-2; j_call: TRBJ2-7; d_call: -; cdr3_nt: TGTGCCAGCAGCCAGGGGTTAGGCGACTACGAGCAGTACTTC; cdr3_aa: CASSQGLGDYEQYF
clone_size: -; v_call: TRBV7-7; j_call: TRBJ2-5; d_call: -; cdr3_nt: TGTGCTAGCAGCTTCACCTGGGGACCCGAAGAGACCCAGTACTTC; cdr3_aa: CASSFTWGPEETQYF